The 17 T cell receptor beta chains below come from one sample, sequenced in a study of T cell clonality in common variable immunodeficiency. The protocol was immunoSEQ multiplex PCR, while the TCRdb copy is restricted to in-frame clones and leaves out a portion. Listed for the sample are approximately 44,000 clones, none seen a single time. What was sequenced was peripheral blood mononuclear cells. The receptors shown here come from a person aged 18-69 years in good health.

This clone was detected ten times or more. The CDR3 end falls 3 residues outside the read, so it is completed with the germline J gene. The chain couples TRBV20-1 to TRBJ1-6; D is unclear. There are 16 residues in the CDR3. Germline lookup yields CDR1 DFQATT and CDR2 SNEGSKA (reference sequence). The V gene lost 0 bases and the J gene lost 10 bases, with 19 bases spanning the gap. The CDR3 loop reads CSARDFGNGRGSPLHF. Partial CDR3 DNA: TGCAGTGCTAGAGATTTTGGCAACGGCCGAGGGTCACCC.

This clone occurred many times. The read finishes 3 residues shy of the CDR3 end, and the germline J gene is used to complete it. The chain uses TRBV7-9 and TRBJ2-7; possible D gene TRBD1, 5 bases. With 4 bases removed from V and 2 bases from J, the gap between germline ends came to 12 bases. CDR1 is SEHNR and CDR2 is FQNEAQ in the germline V gene (reference sequence). The CDR3 length is 14 residues. The CDR3: CASSSEIGAYEQYF. The sequenced part of the CDR3 DNA is TGTGCCAGCAGCTCCGAGATAGGGGCCTACGAG. The full variable domain, completed using reference TRBV7-9 and TRBJ2-7, is DTGVSQNPRHKITKRGQNVTFRCDPISEHNRLYWYRQTLGQGPEFLTYFQNEAQLEKSRLLSDRFSAERPKGSFSTLEIQRTEQGDSAMYLCASSSEIGAYEQYFGPGTRLTVT.

This clone was seen at least ten times. The sequence runs out 3 residues before the end of the CDR3; the remainder is reconstructed from the germline J gene. V and J are TRBV5-4 and TRBJ1-2; 7 bases are shared with TRBD1. Germline V gene sequence: CDR1 SGHNT, CDR2 YYREEE (reference sequence). J was trimmed by 4 bases and V by 1 base; bases with no gene match: 10. This CDR3 comprises 16 residues. The CDR3 is CASSLLSTGNSYGYTF. The covered CDR3 bases are TGTGCCAGCAGCTTGCTGTCGACAGGGAATTCCTATGGC.

This clone was counted many times. The read ends 3 residues before the CDR3 terminus; that terminus is restored from the germline J gene. This sequence joins TRBV6-2 or TRBV6-3 and TRBJ1-1; no firm D call. The germline gives CDR1 MNHEY, CDR2 SVGEGT. This CDR3 has 14 amino acids. Trimming pared 2 bases from V and 0 bases from J, leaving 7 bases between. This CDR3 reads CASSYGQLNTEAFF. The sequenced CDR3 bases are TGTGCCAGCAGTTACGGGCAGCTGAACACTGAA.

This clone occurred many times. The DNA ends 3 residues before the CDR3 does, and the rest of the CDR3 is filled in from the germline J gene. V gene TRBV12-3 or TRBV12-4 combines with J gene TRBJ1-3, with 9 bases aligning to TRBD1. J gave up 2 bases and V 4 bases, and 6 bases lay outside the gene matches. The CDR3 length is 16 residues. CDR3 region: CASSSGQGGAGNTIYF. Incomplete CDR3 DNA: TGTGCCAGCAGTTCGGGACAGGGTGGTGCTGGAAACACC.

This clone was recorded many times. Coverage ceases 3 residues before the CDR3 finishes, and the germline J gene fills in the end. The chain couples TRBV14 to TRBJ2-7; tentative D call: TRBD2 (7 bases). The CDR3 extends over 14 amino acids. Trimming removed 3 bases from V and 1 base from J, with 10 bases in between. Germline assignment: CDR1 SGHDN and CDR2 FVKESK. CDR3 bases read: TGTGCCAGCAGCCAGGGGGGGACATCCTACGAG. This encodes CASSQGGTSYE. The entire CDR3 is CASSQGGTSYEQYF.

This clone was recorded at least ten times. The read stops 3 residues short of the end of the CDR3; the missing end is completed from the germline J gene. J is TRBJ2-5 and V is TRBV5-4, with D possibly matching TRBD2 (6 bases). CDR3 size: 15 residues. The germline V gene encodes CDR1 SGHNT and CDR2 YYREEE (reference sequence). Trimming took off 4 bases at V and 0 bases at J, with 13 bases between the two ends. The CDR3 DNA, read in part, is TGTGCCAGCAGCGGGGGGACTTCTTACCAAGAGACC. As protein: CASSGGTSYQET. The CDR3 in full is CASSGGTSYQETQYF.

In its sample, this clone ranks as medium-sized. Relative to the germline gene, one junction end is altered; a read error may explain this. The CDR3 end is not reached by the read, which stops 3 residues before it; the germline J gene fills it in. The same CDR3 arises from other DNA sequences in this sample as well. The genes are TRBV4-2 and TRBJ1-6; D is possibly TRBD1 (6 bases). The CDR3 sequence is 15 residues long. The germline CDR1 and CDR2 sequences are LGHNA and YNFKEQ. CDR3 DNA (partial): TGCGCCAGCAGCCAAGATAGGGGGAATAATTCACCC. The encoded protein is CASSQDRGNNSP. From start to end, the CDR3 is CASSQDRGNNSPLHF.

This clone has ten or more counts. The read falls 3 residues short of the CDR3 end, and the missing part is taken from the germline J gene. V usage is TRBV28 and J usage is TRBJ2-4; TRBD1 matches at 12 bases. V shed 0 bases and J 3 bases; nucleotides not matched to a gene: 3. Germline-derived CDR1 and CDR2 are MDHEN and SYDVKM. The CDR3 loop spans 17 amino acids. CDR3 sequence: CASSLWGQGAGKNIQYF. CDR3 DNA (partial): TGTGCCAGCAGTTTATGGGGACAGGGGGCTGGCAAAAACATT.

At least ten counts were recorded for this clone. The sequence runs out 3 residues before the end of the CDR3; the remainder is reconstructed from the germline J gene. The chain employs TRBV20-1 and TRBJ2-3; perhaps TRBD1 as D (6 bases). Per the germline V gene, CDR1 is DFQATT and CDR2 is SNEGSKA (reference sequence). V was clipped by 2 bases and J by 2 bases, with 11 bases between them. The CDR3 runs 14 residues. The CDR3 is CSARPDRTTDTQYF. CDR3 DNA (partial): TGCAGTGCTAGACCAGACAGGACCACAGATACG.

This clone was observed many times. Incomplete CDR3 DNA: TGCGCCAGCAGCTTGGTGGCTAGCGGGGCCTACAATGAG. The encoded protein is CASSLVASGAYNE. The full CDR3 protein reads CASSLVASGAYNEQFF. The rearrangement uses TRBV5-1 and TRBJ2-1, with TRBD2 identical over 9 bases. The read ends 3 residues shy of where the CDR3 ends; the end is completed using the germline J gene. The germline V gene has CDR1 SGHRS and CDR2 YFSETQ. This CDR3 spans 16 amino acids. V lost 0 bases and J lost 2; bases outside the gene matches: 3. The variable domain in full, with the rest retrieved from reference TRBV5-1 and TRBJ2-1, is KAGVTQTPRYLIKTRGQQVTLSCSPISGHRSVSWYQQTPGQGLQFLFEYFSETQRNKGNFPGRFSGRQFSNSRSEMNVSTLELGDSALYLCASSLVASGAYNEQFFGPGTRLTVL.

This clone appeared many times. Coverage ceases 3 residues before the CDR3 finishes, and the germline J gene fills in the end. The chain couples TRBV6-2 or TRBV6-3 to TRBJ2-3, with 7 bases fitting TRBD2. The CDR3 contains 14 residues. The V gene's germline CDR1 is MNHEY and CDR2 SVGEGT. The trim removed 0 bases at V and 4 bases at J, leaving 1 base unmatched. The CDR3 loop reads CASSYSTSADTQYF. The part of the CDR3 DNA that was read is TGTGCCAGCAGTTACTCTACTAGCGCAGATACG.

This clone has a count of ten or more. Sequence at one end of the junction differs from germline and may be a read error. The read stops 3 residues short of the end of the CDR3; the missing end is completed from the germline J gene. The V and J genes are TRBV4-2 and TRBJ2-7; 9 bases align to TRBD1. This CDR3 spans 14 amino acids. Germline CDR1 is LGHNA and CDR2 is YNFKEQ. The sequenced CDR3 bases are TGCGCCAGCAGCCAAAACAGGGGGCTGTACGAG. Residues: CASSQNRGLYE. The whole CDR3 sequence is CASSQNRGLYEQYF.

In its sample, this clone was seen a few times. Read coverage stops 3 residues before the CDR3 terminus; the germline J gene supplies the remainder. This chain uses TRBV11-2 with TRBJ2-7; the match to TRBD1 covers 7 bases. The CDR3 runs 15 residues. CDR1 and CDR2 (germline): SGHAT, FQNNGV. J was trimmed by 1 base and V by 0 bases; bases with no gene match: 3. The covered CDR3 bases are TGTGCCAGCAGCTTAGAGGCAGGGGGTTCCTACGAG. Its translation: CASSLEAGGSYE. The CDR3 in its entirety is CASSLEAGGSYEQYF.

This clone has at least ten counts. The read gets to within 3 residues of the CDR3 end, and the germline J gene fills in the rest. The chain combines TRBV19 with TRBJ1-2, with a tentative D call TRBD1 (5 bases). Germline V lookup: CDR1 LNHDA, CDR2 SQIVND (reference sequence). Trimming stripped 6 bases from V and 1 base from J, with 12 bases between. This CDR3 is built from 14 residues. CDR3 amino acids: CASRHSRGNYGYTF. The sequenced CDR3 bases are TGTGCCAGTAGACACAGTAGGGGTAACTATGGC.

This clone occurred many times. The read comes to an end 3 residues before the CDR3 does, leaving the germline J gene to fill in the end. The chain combines TRBV7-8 with TRBJ2-4; 7 bases line up with TRBD1. The J segment lost 3 bases and the V segment lost 5 bases, leaving 13 bases of the junction unmatched. The germline gives CDR1 SGHVS, CDR2 FQNEAQ. CDR3 length: 17 residues. The CDR3 is CASSEPTGPSGKNIQYF. The CDR3 DNA, read in part, is TGTGCCAGCAGCGAACCGACAGGGCCGTCGGGCAAAAACATT. Using reference TRBV7-8 and TRBJ2-4 for the parts outside the CDR3, the full variable domain is GAGVSQSPRYKVAKRGQDVALRCDPISGHVSLFWYQQALGQGPEFLTYFQNEAQLDKSGLPSDRFFAERPEGSVSTLKIQRTQQEDSAVYLCASSEPTGPSGKNIQYFGAGTRLSVL.

Many counts were recorded for this clone. CDR3 sequence: CAISPRDRGYGYTF. The part of the CDR3 DNA that was read is TGTGCCATCAGTCCCCGGGACAGGGGGTATGGC. The chain links TRBV10-3 to TRBJ1-2, with TRBD1 matching 11 bases. The read terminates 3 residues before the CDR3 end, so the remaining end is supplied by the germline J gene. V shed 5 bases and J 5 bases; nucleotides not matched to a gene: 4. The CDR3 is made up of 14 amino acids. Germline V gene lookup returns CDR1 ENHRY and CDR2 SYGVKD.